This is a list of T cell receptor beta chains from one sample in a study of blood T cell repertoires in COVID-19. Generated by immunoSEQ multiplex PCR, the TCRdb table keeps only in-frame clones and is missing some. The sample lists roughly 300,000 clones, 70% to 90% occurring once. Sequencing was performed on PBMCs or T cells enriched from blood (not recorded which). These receptors all come from a woman younger than 45 who had recovered from COVID-19. CDR3s leave out the opening cysteine and the closing phenylalanine or tryptophan.

J | V | CDR3
TRBJ2-7 | TRBV30 | AWSRGNYEQY
TRBJ2-1 | TRBV3-1/TRBV3-2 | ASSQIDRGLYNEQF
TRBJ1-1 | TRBV19 | ASTTGGTEAF
TRBJ2-7 | TRBV7-8 | ASSTTGSEQY
TRBJ1-5 | TRBV6-1 | ASSEAPGVSAQPQH
TRBJ1-5 | TRBV6-5 | ASSYGQPNQPQH
TRBJ1-2 | TRBV11-2 | ASGGRDRRGYT
TRBJ1-1 | TRBV5-4 | ASSSPDSSEAF
TRBJ1-4 | TRBV6-5 | ASCGFNEKLF
TRBJ1-6 | TRBV4-1 | ASSQEETGTRALH
TRBJ2-7 | TRBV5-1 | ASSLASGGSEQY